The entry below describes one TCR beta chain. The CDR3 runs to 14 residues. Trimming took 4 bases from V and 7 from J, leaving 16 bases between them. Germline V lookup: CDR1 LGHDT, CDR2 YNNKEL (reference sequence). This entry is derived from a study of blood T cell repertoires in COVID-19. Original analysis: Reference gene primer amplification in the assay estimated nucleated cell counts. TCRdb's copy holds only in-frame clones and misses some; the assay was immunoSEQ multiplex PCR. That table supplies the V and J calls and clone size; D and trimming were determined from the DNA. This table has roughly 220,000 clones, approximately 83% appearing once.

This sequence was found in a woman aged 40 to 50 with acute COVID-19. The gene calls are TRBV3-1 (or the pseudogene TRBV3-2) and TRBJ1-2; D is unresolved. Sequences were obtained from PBMCs or T cells enriched from blood (not recorded which). CDR3: CASSPSRQTGGYTF. The CDR3 nucleotides are TGTGCCAGCAGCCCTTCCCGCCAGACTGGTGGCTACACCTTC.